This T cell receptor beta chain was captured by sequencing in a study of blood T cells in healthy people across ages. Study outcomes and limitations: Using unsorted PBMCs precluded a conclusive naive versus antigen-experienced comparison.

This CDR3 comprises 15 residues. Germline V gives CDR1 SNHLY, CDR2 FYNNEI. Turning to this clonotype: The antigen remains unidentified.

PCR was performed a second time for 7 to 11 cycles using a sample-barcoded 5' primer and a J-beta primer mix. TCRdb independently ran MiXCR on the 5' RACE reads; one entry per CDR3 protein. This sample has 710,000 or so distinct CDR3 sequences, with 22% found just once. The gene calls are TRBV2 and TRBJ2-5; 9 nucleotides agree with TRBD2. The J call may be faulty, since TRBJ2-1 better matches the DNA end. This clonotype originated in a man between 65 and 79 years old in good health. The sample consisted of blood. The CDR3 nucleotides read TGTGCCAGCAGTGATGAGACTAGCGGAGACAATGAGCAGTTCTTC. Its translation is CASSDETSGDNEQFF.